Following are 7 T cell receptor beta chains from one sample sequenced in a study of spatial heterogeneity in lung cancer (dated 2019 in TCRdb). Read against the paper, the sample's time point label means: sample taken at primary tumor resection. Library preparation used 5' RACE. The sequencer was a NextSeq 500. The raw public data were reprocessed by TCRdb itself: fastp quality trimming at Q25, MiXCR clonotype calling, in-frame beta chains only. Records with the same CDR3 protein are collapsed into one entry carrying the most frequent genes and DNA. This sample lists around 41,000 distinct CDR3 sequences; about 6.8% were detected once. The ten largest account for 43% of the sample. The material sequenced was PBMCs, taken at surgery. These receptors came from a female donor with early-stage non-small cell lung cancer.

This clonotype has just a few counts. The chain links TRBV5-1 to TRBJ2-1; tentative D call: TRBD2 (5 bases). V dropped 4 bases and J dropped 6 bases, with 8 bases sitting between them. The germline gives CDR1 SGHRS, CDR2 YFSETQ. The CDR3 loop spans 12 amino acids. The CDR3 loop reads CASSVGVNEQFF. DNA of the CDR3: TGCGCCAGCAGCGTCGGGGTCAATGAGCAGTTCTTC.

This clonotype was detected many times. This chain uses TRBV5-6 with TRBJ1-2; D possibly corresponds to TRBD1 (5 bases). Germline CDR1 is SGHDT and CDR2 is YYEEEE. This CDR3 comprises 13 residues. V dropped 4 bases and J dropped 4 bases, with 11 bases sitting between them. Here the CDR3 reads CASSPDSSYGYTF. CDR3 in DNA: TGTGCCAGCAGCCCTGACAGTTCCTATGGCTACACCTTC.

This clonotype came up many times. The CDR3 here is CSGSGSAETQYF. The CDR3 coding sequence is TGCAGCGGCTCCGGGAGCGCGGAGACCCAGTACTTC. The gene calls are TRBV29-1 and TRBJ2-5; possible D gene TRBD2, 6 bases. Germline CDR1 is SQVTM and CDR2 is ANQGSEA. The CDR3 runs 12 residues. Trimming removed 7 bases at V and 5 bases at J, with 14 bases between. The complete variable domain, with remaining parts taken from reference TRBV29-1 and TRBJ2-5, reads SAVISQKPSRDICQRGTSLTIQCQVDSQVTMMFWYRQQPGQSLTLIATANQGSEATYESGFVIDKFPISRPNLTFSTLTVSNMSPEDSSIYLCSGSGSAETQYFGPGTRLLVL.

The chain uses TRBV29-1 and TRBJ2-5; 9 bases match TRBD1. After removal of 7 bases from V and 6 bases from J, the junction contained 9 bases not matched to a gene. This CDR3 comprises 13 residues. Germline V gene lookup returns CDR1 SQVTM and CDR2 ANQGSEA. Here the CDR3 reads CSAPPGTGKTQYF. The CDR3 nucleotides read TGCAGCGCCCCCCCCGGGACAGGGAAGACCCAGTACTTC.

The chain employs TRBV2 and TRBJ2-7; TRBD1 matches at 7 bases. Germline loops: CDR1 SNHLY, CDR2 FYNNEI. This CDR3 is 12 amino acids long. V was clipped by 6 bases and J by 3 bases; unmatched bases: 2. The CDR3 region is CASRDRVYEQYF. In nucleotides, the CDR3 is TGTGCCAGCAGAGACAGGGTCTACGAGCAGTACTTC.

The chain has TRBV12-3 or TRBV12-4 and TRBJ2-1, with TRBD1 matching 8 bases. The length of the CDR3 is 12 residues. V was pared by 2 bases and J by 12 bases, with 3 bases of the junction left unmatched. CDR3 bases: TGTGCCAGCAGTTTAATCGGGACAGGGCAGTTCTTC. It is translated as CASSLIGTGQFF.

The CDR3, as DNA: TGTGCCAGCAGGGGACGGATGATCTCTTTAGCCAAAAACATTCAGTACTTC. The encoded protein is CASRGRMISLAKNIQYF. The gene calls are TRBV6-2 or TRBV6-3 and TRBJ2-4; perhaps D is TRBD1 or TRBD2 (5 bases each). The CDR3 spans 17 residues. The germline V gene has CDR1 MNHEY and CDR2 SVGEGT. V shed 6 bases and J shed 0 bases, with 18 bases lying between them.